This paragraph covers one T cell receptor beta chain sequence. Its cognate antigen is unknown. Germline lookup yields CDR1 SGHNT and CDR2 YENEEA. The CDR3 is 13 residues long. The record originates from a study of tumor and adjacent non-tumor tissue in lung cancer. Study-level background: Patients comprised about a dozen adenocarcinoma, a couple of squamous cell carcinoma and 1 small cell lung cancer.

Whole-study findings and limits: Tumor tissue had significantly higher TCR diversity than normal lung.

RNA was extracted from bulk tissue without any cell sorting. A modified ARM-PCR protocol with three rounds of nested PCR amplified TCRbeta. A single record per CDR3 protein comes from TCRdb applying MiXCR to the multiplex PCR reads. The sample includes 75,000 to 95,000 distinct CDR3 sequences, 55% to 75% of them seen just once. What was sequenced was lung tumor tissue. This clonotype was sampled from a woman aged 40 to 49 with non-small cell lung cancer. The chain couples TRBV11-3 to TRBJ2-5; D remains unclear. The CDR3 loop reads CVNSFFSQETQYF. CDR3 DNA: TGTGTCAACAGCTTTTTTAGCCAAGAGACCCAGTACTTC.